The present T cell receptor beta chain was sequenced within a study of T cells after yellow fever vaccination (dated by TCRdb to between 2018 and 2021). In the study overall: The SMART-Seq v4 Ultra Low Input RNA kit was used to prepare libraries from fractions with low cell numbers. Bulk TCR alpha and beta repertoires were sequenced longitudinally to track T-cell clones before and after primary and booster YFV17D yellow fever vaccination. Two healthy male donors made up the cohort, one aged 18 to 30 years and the other aged 30 to 40 years. Bulk PBMC replicates and cell subsets were isolated from blood drawn at multiple timepoints before and after both primary and secondary immunization. Study-wide findings and limitations: The secondary T-cell response was weaker than the primary response but faster, peaking on day 5 instead of day 15. Because only two donors were included in the study, the extent to which the findings can be generalized is limited. A small share of clonotypes occurred in both CD4 and CD8 compartments, likely arising from convergent recombination. Most clones expanded after primary vaccination (about 96% of CD4 and 80% to 90% of CD8) were re-detected after the booster, suggesting that broad memory maintenance occurred. Because abundant contaminating clonotypes from the bulk population could be contained in FACS-sorted repertoires, computational filtering was required.

The treatment or condition label here, explained by the study, means: live attenuated yellow fever vaccine strain. PBMCs were isolated from peripheral blood using a standard Ficoll-Paque protocol. Dynabeads CD4 and CD8 positive selection kits were used to isolate the CD4 and CD8 T-cell fractions. TriZol was used to extract RNA from bulk PBMCs, CD4 and CD8 fractions, and dextramer-positive and dextramer-negative fractions. TCR cDNA was synthesized by 5'RACE template switching, which introduced a universal primer site and unique molecular identifiers. cDNA synthesis was primed from both the TCR alpha and TCR beta constant segments. Library amplification involved two PCR steps, and the second step added sample barcodes and sequencing adapters. Libraries were sequenced on Illumina HiSeq 2500 (2x100 bp) or NovaSeq (2x150 bp). The paper's processing steps were these. MIGEC handled demultiplexing of reads and collapsing into UMI consensus sequences, while MiXCR performed V(D)J alignment. Clonotypes responding to the vaccine were identified with edgeR on replicate PBMC samples, with the criteria of FDR below 0.01 and a log2 fold change above 5 up to day 15. Each bulk clonotype received a CD4 or CD8 identity based on whether the sequenced CD4 or CD8 repertoire contained that clonotype at higher abundance. TCRdb applied fastp at Q25 and MiXCR to the public reads, then kept only in-frame beta chains. Every distinct CDR3 protein forms one entry, paired with its most common genes and DNA. In this record, the V and J calls reflect TCRdb's handling and not the investigators' own analysis. This sample is represented by 200,000 to 300,000 distinct CDR3 sequences; over 10% of them were singletons. The ten largest account for roughly 0.5% of the sample.

CDR1 and CDR2, per the germline V gene, are SGHRS and YFSETQ. From its cysteine to its phenylalanine, the CDR3 spans 14 amino acids. Just CDR3 DNA is preserved here, 42 bases in frame from base 1. Trimming costs V 3 bases and J 1 base, and their ends lie 7 bases apart. This clonotype showed up many times. Its antigen remains undetermined. No much larger clone is present one base from it, and per-base qualities are unavailable. This receptor was identified in a man aged 25-40 years who received the YFV17D yellow fever vaccine. The chain joins TRBV5-1 to TRBJ2-2, with TRBD2 tentatively as D gene (5 bases match). Sequencing was performed on CD4+ T cells sorted from PBMCs, taken 45 days after the yellow fever booster vaccination. The CDR3 protein sequence reads: CASSWSGNTGELFF. The nucleotide sequence reads as follows: TGCGCCAGCAGCTGGAGCGGGAACACCGGGGAGCTGTTTTTT.